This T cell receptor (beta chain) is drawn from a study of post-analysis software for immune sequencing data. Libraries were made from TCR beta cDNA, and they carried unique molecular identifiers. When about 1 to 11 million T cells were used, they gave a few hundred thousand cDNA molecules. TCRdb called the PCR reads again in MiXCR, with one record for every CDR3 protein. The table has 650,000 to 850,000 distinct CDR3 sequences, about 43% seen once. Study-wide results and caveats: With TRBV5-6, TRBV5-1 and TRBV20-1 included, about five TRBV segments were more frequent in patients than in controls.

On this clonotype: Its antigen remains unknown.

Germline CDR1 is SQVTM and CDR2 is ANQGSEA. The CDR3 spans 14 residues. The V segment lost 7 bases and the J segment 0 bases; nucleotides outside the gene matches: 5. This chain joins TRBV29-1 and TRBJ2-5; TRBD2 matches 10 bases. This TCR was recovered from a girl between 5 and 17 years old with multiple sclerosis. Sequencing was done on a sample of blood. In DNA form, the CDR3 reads TGCAGCGCCGTAGGACTAGCGGACCAAGAGACCCAGTACTTC. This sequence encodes CSAVGLADQETQYF.